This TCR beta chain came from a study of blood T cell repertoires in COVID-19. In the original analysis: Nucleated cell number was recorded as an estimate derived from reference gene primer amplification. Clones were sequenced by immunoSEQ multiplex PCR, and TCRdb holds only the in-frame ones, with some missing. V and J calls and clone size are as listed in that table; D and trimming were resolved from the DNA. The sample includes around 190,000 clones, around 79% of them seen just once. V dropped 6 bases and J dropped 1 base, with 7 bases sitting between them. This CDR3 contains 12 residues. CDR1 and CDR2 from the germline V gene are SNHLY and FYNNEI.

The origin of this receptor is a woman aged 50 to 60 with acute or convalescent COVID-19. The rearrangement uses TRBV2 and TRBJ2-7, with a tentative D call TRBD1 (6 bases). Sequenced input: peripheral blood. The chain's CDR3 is CASRQGSYEQYF. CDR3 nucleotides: TGTGCCAGCAGACAGGGTTCCTACGAGCAGTACTTC.